Sequencing of this TCR beta chain was carried out in a study of cytomegalovirus exposure and HLA in healthy donors. Primers included in the PCR were 60 Vbeta and 13 Jbeta primers. The repertoire was sequenced with immunoSEQ multiplex PCR; TCRdb's copy has only in-frame clones and lacks some. Of about 140,000 clones in the sample, around four fifths were seen once. CDR3 length equals 14 residues. The V end was cut by 1 base, the J end by 4 bases, with 9 bases between. Germline lookup yields CDR1 SGDLS and CDR2 YYNGEE. Source material: PBMCs. The sequence was obtained from a man aged 25-40 years in good health. The chain combines TRBV9 with TRBJ1-3; D possibly corresponds to TRBD1 (5 bases). In DNA, the CDR3 is TGTGCCAGCAGCGTATCCGGGGGAGGAAACACCATATATTTT. It codes for CASSVSGGGNTIYF.